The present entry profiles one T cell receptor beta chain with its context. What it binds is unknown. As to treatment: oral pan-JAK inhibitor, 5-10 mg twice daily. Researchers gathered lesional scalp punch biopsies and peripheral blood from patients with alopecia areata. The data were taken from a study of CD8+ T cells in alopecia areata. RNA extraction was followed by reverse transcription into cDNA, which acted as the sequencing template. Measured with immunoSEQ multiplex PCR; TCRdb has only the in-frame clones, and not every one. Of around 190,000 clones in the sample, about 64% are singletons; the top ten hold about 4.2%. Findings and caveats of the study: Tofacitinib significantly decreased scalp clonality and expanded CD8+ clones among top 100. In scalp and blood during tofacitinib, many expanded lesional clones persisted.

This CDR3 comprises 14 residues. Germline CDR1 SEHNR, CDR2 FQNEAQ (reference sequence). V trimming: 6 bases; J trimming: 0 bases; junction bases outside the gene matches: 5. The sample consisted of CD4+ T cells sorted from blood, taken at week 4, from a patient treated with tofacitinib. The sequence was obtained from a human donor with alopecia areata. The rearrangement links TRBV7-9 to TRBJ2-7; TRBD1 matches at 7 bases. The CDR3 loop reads CASRETGHSYEQYF. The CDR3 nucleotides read TGTGCCAGCAGGGAGACAGGGCACTCCTACGAGCAGTACTTC.